The TCR beta chain under discussion was sequenced for a study of T cell responses to AZD1222 COVID-19 vaccine. Using immunoSEQ multiplex PCR, the repertoire was profiled, and TCRdb retains in-frame clones only, with some absent. The sample shows 55,000 to 75,000 clones, 85% of them seen only once. This clone was seen a handful of times. The length of the CDR3 is 15 residues. The junction had 9 bases not matched to a gene; V was cut back by 10 bases and J by 0 bases. Germline-derived CDR1 and CDR2 are WNHNN and SYGVQD (reference sequence). The sequences come from peripheral blood, collected on day 0 of AZD1222 vaccination. The genes are TRBV10-1 and TRBJ1-3; the match to TRBD1 covers 7 bases. The TCR sequence derives from an adult in good health. This chain's CDR3 is CATNRGVCSGNTIYF. CDR3 coding DNA: TGCGCCACTAACAGGGGTGTCTGCTCTGGAAACACCATATATTTT.